What follows are 11 T cell receptor beta chains derived from one specimen sequenced in a study of blood T cell repertoires in COVID-19. Sequencing used immunoSEQ multiplex PCR; TCRdb keeps in-frame clones, though not all of them. The sample carries 150,000 to 200,000 clones, 80% to 90% recorded once. The source material was peripheral blood. These receptors were obtained from an elderly woman with acute or convalescent COVID-19.

The V call is TRBV9, the J call TRBJ2-1, with D unclear. The V end was cut by 0 bases, the J end by 8 bases, with 12 bases between. CDR1 and CDR2 from the germline V gene are SGDLS and YYNGEE. The CDR3 consists of 14 residues. The CDR3 sequence is CASSVAAIGDEQFF. CDR3 nucleotides: TGTGCCAGCAGCGTAGCTGCTATTGGAGATGAGCAGTTCTTC.

This clone was picked up one time. V is TRBV18 and J is TRBJ2-1; 8 positions agree with TRBD1. J gave up 5 bases and V 1 base, and 7 bases lay outside the gene matches. From germline, CDR1 is KGHSH and CDR2 LQKENI. The CDR3 has 16 amino acids. DNA of the CDR3: TGTGCCAGCTCACCACAAGGGACAGGTTTGAACAATGAGCAGTTCTTC. This encodes CASSPQGTGLNNEQFF.

This chain links TRBV6-5 with TRBJ2-6, with D hard to call. The CDR3 has 15 amino acids. The germline V gene has CDR1 MNHEY and CDR2 SVGAGI. Trimming left V 2 bases short and J 4 bases short, with 9 bases between. The CDR3 DNA follows: TGTGCCAGCAGTTACGGTTCCAGGGGGGCCAACGTCCTGACTTTC. As protein: CASSYGSRGANVLTF.

This rearrangement joins TRBV2 to TRBJ2-2, with 9 nucleotides matching TRBD1. The CDR3 is 15 residues long. The J segment lost 5 bases and the V segment lost 5 bases, leaving 6 bases of the junction unmatched. Germline V gene data show CDR1 as SNHLY and CDR2 as FYNNEI. CDR3 nucleotide sequence: TGTGCCAGCAGTCCTACCGGGACAGGGACCGGGGAGCTGTTTTTT. This codes for CASSPTGTGTGELFF. Filled out from reference TRBV2 and TRBJ2-2, the complete variable domain reads EPEVTQTPSHQVTQMGQEVILRCVPISNHLYFYWYRQILGQKVEFLVSFYNNEISEKSEIFDDQFSVERPDGSNFTLKIRSTKLEDSAMYFCASSPTGTGTGELFFGEGSRLTVL.

The chain joins TRBV11-2 to TRBJ1-4; no definite D call. Germline V CDR1 and CDR2: SGHAT, FQNNGV. With 5 bases removed from V and 8 bases from J, the gap between germline ends came to 15 bases. CDR3 length equals 14 residues. In DNA form, the CDR3 reads TGTGCCAGCAGCGGAAGATGGGGAGGGGAAAAACTGTTTTTT. Its translation is CASSGRWGGEKLFF.

CDR3 in amino acids: CASSLREGAGELFF. The CDR3 DNA reads as TGCGCCAGCAGCTTGAGGGAGGGGGCCGGGGAGCTGTTTTTT. V is TRBV5-1 and J is TRBJ2-2, with D possibly matching TRBD2 (7 bases). The CDR3 loop spans 14 amino acids. The V end lost 1 base, the J end lost 6 bases, and 10 bases lay between the germline ends. Germline V lookup: CDR1 SGHRS, CDR2 YFSETQ.

The chain combines TRBV5-5 with TRBJ1-2; the D gene is possibly TRBD1 (5 bases). Looked up from germline, CDR1 is SGHKS and CDR2 is YYEKEE (reference sequence). V was trimmed by 2 bases and J by 8 bases, leaving 10 bases between them. This CDR3 is built from 12 residues. CDR3 loop: CASSFSRVGYTF. The DNA for the CDR3 is TGTGCCAGCAGCTTTTCCAGGGTAGGCTACACCTTC.

This clone has just a few counts. The V gene is TRBV18, the J gene TRBJ1-6; possibly TRBD1 for D (6 bases). V was pared by 3 bases and J by 9 bases, with 18 bases between. This CDR3 contains 16 residues. The germline gives CDR1 KGHSH, CDR2 LQKENI. The CDR3 DNA is TGTGCCAGCTCACCGGATACAGGGTCTCGGGTTTCACCCCTCCACTTT. This translates into CASSPDTGSRVSPLHF.

The chain carries TRBV12-3 or TRBV12-4 and TRBJ2-5; TRBD1 might be the D (5 bases). Trimming shortened V by 5 bases and J by 3 bases, and 10 bases separated the two germline ends. CDR3 length: 13 amino acids. The CDR3 is CASSRAGKETQYF. The CDR3 DNA sequence: TGTGCCAGCAGTAGAGCAGGGAAAGAGACCCAGTACTTC.

This clone has just one count. The chain uses TRBV18 and TRBJ2-2; a weak D match, TRBD2 (5 bases). There are 17 residues in the CDR3. Trimming removed 4 bases at V and 1 base at J, with 16 bases between. Per the germline V gene, CDR1 is KGHSH and CDR2 is LQKENI. This chain's CDR3 is CASSLDSAGLNTGELFF. The CDR3, as DNA: TGTGCCAGCTCACTCGATAGCGCGGGCTTGAACACCGGGGAGCTGTTTTTT.

The rearrangement joins TRBV2 to TRBJ2-1; 8 nucleotides align to TRBD2. The CDR3 loop spans 15 amino acids. V lost 4 bases and J lost 6; bases outside the gene matches: 8. Per the germline V gene, CDR1 is SNHLY and CDR2 is FYNNEI. CDR3 residues: CASSVTGTRGNEQFF. The CDR3 nucleotides are TGTGCCAGCAGTGTTACCGGGACTAGGGGCAATGAGCAGTTCTTC.